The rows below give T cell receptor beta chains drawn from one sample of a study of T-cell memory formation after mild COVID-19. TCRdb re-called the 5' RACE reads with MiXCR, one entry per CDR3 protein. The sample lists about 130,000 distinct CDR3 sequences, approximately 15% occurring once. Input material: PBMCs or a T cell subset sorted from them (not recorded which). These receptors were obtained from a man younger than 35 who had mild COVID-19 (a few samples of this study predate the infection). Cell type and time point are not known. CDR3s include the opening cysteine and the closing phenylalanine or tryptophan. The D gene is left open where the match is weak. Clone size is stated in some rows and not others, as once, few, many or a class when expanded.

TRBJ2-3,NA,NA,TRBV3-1,TGTGCCAGCAGCCTCCGCAGGGCAGATACGCAGTATTTT,CASSLRRADTQYF
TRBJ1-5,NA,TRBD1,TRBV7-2,TGTGCCAGCAGCCGTGGGACAGGGGGACGCTATAGCAATCAGCCCCAGCATTTT,CASSRGTGGRYSNQPQHF
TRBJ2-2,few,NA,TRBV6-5,TGTGCCAGCAGTTACTCTCACGGGGGCACCGGGGAGCTGTTTTTT,CASSYSHGGTGELFF
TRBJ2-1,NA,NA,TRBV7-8,TGTGCCAGCACTGACAAGAGCTCCTACAATGAGCAGTTCTTC,CASTDKSSYNEQFF
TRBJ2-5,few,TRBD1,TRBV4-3,TGCGCCAGCAGCCTGACAGGGGCAGAGACCCAGTACTTC,CASSLTGAETQYF
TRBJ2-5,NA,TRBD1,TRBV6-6,TGTGCCAGCAGTTCCGGGACAGGGCTTCAAGAGACCCAGTACTTC,CASSSGTGLQETQYF
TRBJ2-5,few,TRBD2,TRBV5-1,TGCGCCAGCAGCTTGCGGAGCGGGACTACTCAAGAGACCCAGTACTTC,CASSLRSGTTQETQYF
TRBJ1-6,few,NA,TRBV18,TGTGCCAGCTCACGCGACAGCGATAATTCACCCCTCCACTTT,CASSRDSDNSPLHF
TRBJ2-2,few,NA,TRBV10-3,TGTGCCATCAGCTTGACAGAGAACACCGGGGAGCTGTTTTTT,CAISLTENTGELFF
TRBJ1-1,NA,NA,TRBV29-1,TGCAGCGTTGACAAGGGGGACACTGAAGCTTTCTTT,CSVDKGDTEAFF
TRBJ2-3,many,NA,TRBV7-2,TGTGCCAGCAGCCCAGACCAGATAGATACGCAGTATTTT,CASSPDQIDTQYF
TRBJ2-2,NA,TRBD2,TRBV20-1,TGCAGTGCTAGGGGACTAGCGGCAAACACCGGGGAGCTGTTTTTT,CSARGLAANTGELFF
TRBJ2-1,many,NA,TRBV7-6,TGTGCCAGCAGCTCCCGGGGAGGGGGGGAGCAGTTCTTC,CASSSRGGGEQFF